Sequencing of this T cell receptor beta chain was carried out in a study of tumor and adjacent non-tumor tissue in lung cancer. General study findings and limits: Tumor tissue had significantly higher TCR diversity than normal lung.

The template was RNA from unsorted bulk tissue. TCRbeta libraries were built with three rounds of nested PCR, modified from ARM-PCR. In TCRdb, the multiplex PCR reads were re-called with MiXCR into one record per CDR3 protein. The sample lists 100,000 to 120,000 distinct CDR3 sequences, 84% occurring once. This clonotype has only a few counts. What it binds is unknown. Sequence at one end of the junction differs from germline and may be a read error. The CDR3 has 16 residues. Germline V lookup: CDR1 DFQATT, CDR2 SNEGSKA (reference sequence). This chain uses TRBV20-1 with TRBJ2-1, with TRBD2 identical over 8 bases. Material for sequencing was lung tumor tissue. The receptor was derived from a man between 70 and 80 years old with non-small cell lung cancer. CDR3 sequence reads: CSALDTGTRHYNEQFF. The CDR3 DNA sequence: TGTAGTGCTCTAGACACCGGGACTAGGCACTACAATGAGCAGTTCTTC.